This T cell receptor beta chain is drawn from a study of blood T cell repertoires in COVID-19 (dated by TCRdb to about 2020). Study-wide context: The collaborator samples originated in the United States, Italy and Spain and spanned the acute and convalescent phases of COVID-19. The prospective study material was composed of cDNA or gDNA derived from T cells, B-cell-depleted T cells, or PBMCs. Subjects who had been exposed to COVID-19, were actively infected with it, or had recovered from it provided the deeply sampled blood TCRbeta repertoires that made up the dataset. The repertoires were released in a freely available public database intended as a resource for research on the immune response to SARS-CoV-2. Samples came from the ongoing ImmuneRACE study (first 160 participants) plus 1,254 subjects from 6 global collaborators. A de-identified subject ID, COVID-19 status, age in years and sex were almost always included in the sample metadata. Where available, HLA class I and class II types were obtained from metadata supplied by the sample provider rather than from assay-based typing. Findings and caveats that apply to the study as a whole: How much clinical and demographic metadata was included differed by source and by participant, and the metadata was provided uncurated.

Each collaborating institution followed its own protocols to collect whole blood in K2EDTA tubes. For TCRbeta analysis, collaborators shipped samples in one of three forms: frozen whole blood, isolated PBMCs, or DNA extracted from either of those sample types. The immunoSEQ Assay, a bias-controlled multiplex PCR, was used to amplify TCRbeta CDR3 regions from genomic DNA. Processing in the source paper ran as follows. Nucleated cell counts per sample were estimated from amplification of reference gene primers within the assay. To quantify the absolute abundance of each unique TCRbeta CDR3 rearrangement, sequence reads were collapsed and filtered. For each sample, productive Simpson clonality was calculated as the square root of Simpson's diversity index across productive rearrangements. TCRdb retrieved this table from immuneACCESS and kept in-frame rearrangements only. Not all clones are present; in checked studies, unresolved V genes account for under half, and no reason is known for the remainder. Clonal size and the V and J genes are those of that table, whereas D and trimming came from the DNA. For this sample the table gives some 260,000 clones, of which about three quarters were detected only once. The ten largest clones represent about 3.1% of the sample.

With regard to this clone: No antigen is known for it. Per-base quality was not reported, and no clone a single base away is much larger than it.

The CDR3 holds 15 amino acids from the cysteine to the phenylalanine. CDR3 DNA only is kept here, 45 bases in frame from base 1. For CDR1 and CDR2, the germline V gene (reference sequence) lists LNHDA and SQIVND. The trim is 2 bases for V and 8 bases for J, with a gap of 15 bases between the germline ends. The chain is made from TRBV19 and TRBJ1-4; the D gene remains uncertain. This sequence originates from a woman of 80 years or more with acute or convalescent COVID-19. The source material was peripheral blood. The CDR3: CASSIRRGQREKLFF. The sequenced DNA is TGTGCCAGTAGTATACGCCGCGGGCAAAGAGAAAAACTGTTTTTT.